Following are 10 T cell receptor beta chains from one sample sequenced in a study of PD-1 blockade in classical Hodgkin lymphoma. Noted time point: cycle 4 day 1 (C4D1), after around six weeks of nivolumab. Brentuximab vedotin exposure varied, and every patient relapsed after autologous stem cell transplantation. Produced via immunoSEQ multiplex PCR; TCRdb's table is partial and in-frame only. Of about 93,000 clones listed, over 75% were seen once; the top ten hold around 8.9%. Sequencing used peripheral blood mononuclear cells (PBMCs), obtained before the fourth cycle of nivolumab. All receptors derive from a human donor with classical Hodgkin lymphoma.

This clone was counted a single time. The chain carries TRBV5-6 and TRBJ1-5; no clear D gene. Trimming removed 1 base from V and 7 bases from J, with 12 bases in between. This CDR3 is built from 14 residues. Germline loops: CDR1 SGHDT, CDR2 YYEEEE. The CDR3 DNA follows: TGTGCCAGCAGCTTGATTGGACGCGGACAGCCCCAGCATTTT. Translated, it gives CASSLIGRGQPQHF.

This chain links TRBV15 with TRBJ1-5, with D hard to call. V lost 4 bases, J lost 4 bases, and 8 bases lay in between. Germline lookup yields CDR1 LNHNV and CDR2 YYDKDF (reference sequence). The CDR3 covers 13 residues. CDR3 region: CATSNRLNQPQHF. CDR3 DNA: TGTGCCACCAGCAACCGGTTAAATCAGCCCCAGCATTTT.

This clone has only a few counts. This chain uses TRBV6-5 with TRBJ1-1; 7 bases agree with TRBD1. This CDR3 spans 11 amino acids. In germline, CDR1 is MNHEY, CDR2 SVGAGI. V lost 6 bases to trimming and J lost 11 bases; unmatched junction nucleotides: 6. The DNA for the CDR3 is TGTGCCAGCAGCCACGGACAGGCCGCTTTCTTT. This encodes CASSHGQAAFF.

This clone was found a few times. The chain employs TRBV4-1 and TRBJ2-1; D is unresolved. Between the trimmed V and J ends, which lost 4 bases and 8 bases, there was a span of 12 bases. CDR3 length: 13 amino acids. CDR1 is MGHRA and CDR2 is YSYEKL in the germline V gene. CDR3 DNA: TGCGCCAGCAGCCCTCTTTCCGACGATGAGCAGTTCTTC. Translating gives CASSPLSDDEQFF.

The CDR3 loop is CASKTGTNTGELFF. The DNA of the CDR3 is TGTGCCAGCAAAACAGGGACGAACACCGGGGAGCTGTTTTTT. This chain joins TRBV2 and TRBJ2-2; D is perhaps TRBD1 (6 bases). V lost 7 bases, J lost 0 bases, and 9 bases lay in between. This CDR3 comprises 14 residues. Germline CDR1 SNHLY, CDR2 FYNNEI.

The chain has TRBV11-1 and TRBJ2-1, with 9 bases that match TRBD2. V was pared by 4 bases and J by 4 bases, with 2 bases of the junction left unmatched. The CDR3 is 14 residues long. CDR1 is SGHAT, CDR2 FQDESV, per germline (reference sequence). CDR3 in amino acids: CASSSGLAYNEQFF. In DNA, the CDR3 is TGTGCCAGCAGCTCGGGACTAGCTTACAATGAGCAGTTCTTC.

The V gene is TRBV4-2, the J gene TRBJ1-2; the D is unclear. V was pared by 1 base and J by 3 bases, with 6 bases between. The CDR3 has 13 residues. The germline gives CDR1 LGHNA, CDR2 YNFKEQ. The CDR3 here is CASSQGMDYGYTF. In nucleotides, the CDR3 is TGTGCCAGCAGCCAAGGTATGGACTATGGCTACACCTTC.

In DNA, the CDR3 is TGTGCCAGCAGCTTAGAACTCGGGACTATCAACCATGAGCAGTTCTTC. Translated, it gives CASSLELGTINHEQFF. The V call is TRBV7-2, the J call TRBJ2-1; 7 positions agree with TRBD2. Germline V gives CDR1 SGHTA, CDR2 FQGNSA. V lost 1 base, J lost 8 bases, and 11 bases stayed unmatched. The CDR3 length is 16 residues.

The chain links TRBV12-5 to TRBJ2-3; 10 bases are shared with TRBD2. The germline V gene has CDR1 LGHNT and CDR2 FRNRAP. V trimming: 0 bases; J trimming: 8 bases; junction bases outside the gene matches: 17. This CDR3 has 19 residues. CDR3 in amino acids: CASGLVQQSSSGSTVTQYF. CDR3 coding DNA: TGTGCTAGTGGTTTGGTACAACAATCCTCTAGCGGGAGTACGGTTACGCAGTATTTT.

This chain links TRBV7-6 with TRBJ1-4, with 8 nucleotides matching TRBD1. The germline V gene encodes CDR1 SGHVS and CDR2 FNYEAQ. Trimming removed 3 bases from V and 8 bases from J; junction bases left unmatched: 8. CDR3 length equals 15 residues. The CDR3 loop reads CASSFYDRGGEKLFF. CDR3 nucleotide sequence: TGTGCCAGCAGCTTCTACGACAGGGGAGGCGAAAAACTGTTTTTT.